This is a list of T cell receptor beta chains from one sample in a study of blood T cell repertoires in COVID-19. Assay used: immunoSEQ multiplex PCR; TCRdb lists only in-frame clones, some missing. The sample lists over 450,000 clones; about 89% were seen once. The sample comprised peripheral blood. Receptor source: a woman aged 45-65 years with COVID-19, enrolled during active disease. Each CDR3 is given with its conserved first and last residue. The order of the fields is J gene, V gene, clone size, D gene, CDR3 DNA, CDR3 protein. A D gene is named only where the DNA matches it firmly. Some rows mark clone size as missing; the rest say once, few, many or name a class of expanded clone.

J: TRBJ2-1; V: TRBV2; size: .; D: TRBD2; DNA: TGTGCCAGCAGTGCGACTAGCGGGGGTACTAAGGAGCAGTTCTTC; CDR3: CASSATSGGTKEQFF
J: TRBJ1-1; V: TRBV5-6; size: .; D: .; DNA: TGTGCCAGCAGGCTTACAGCGAACACTGAAGCTTTCTTT; CDR3: CASRLTANTEAFF
J: TRBJ2-1; V: TRBV3-1/TRBV3-2; size: once; D: TRBD2; DNA: TGTGCCAGCAGCCCCCTAGCGGGGGGTTTGAATGAGCAGTTCTTC; CDR3: CASSPLAGGLNEQFF
J: TRBJ1-6; V: TRBV7-3; size: .; D: .; DNA: TGTGCCAGCAGTTATAAAAACGAAGTCTCTGTGGACAGCAGACTGAATTCACCCCTCCACTTT; CDR3: CASSYKNEVSVDSRLNSPLHF
J: TRBJ1-1; V: TRBV18; size: .; D: TRBD1; DNA: TGTGCCAGCTCACCTGGGCGACAGGGTAGTGAAGCTTTCTTT; CDR3: CASSPGRQGSEAFF
J: TRBJ1-1; V: TRBV6-6; size: .; D: TRBD1; DNA: TGTGCCAGCAGTTCTCCCGGACAGGAGAACACTGAAGCTTTCTTT; CDR3: CASSSPGQENTEAFF
J: TRBJ2-7; V: TRBV30; size: .; D: TRBD1; DNA: TGTGCCTACTTGACAGGGGCTCGCGAGCAGTACTTC; CDR3: CAYLTGAREQYF
J: TRBJ2-1; V: TRBV27; size: .; D: .; DNA: TGTGCCAGCAGTTTATTAAACAATGAGCAGTTCTTC; CDR3: CASSLLNNEQFF
J: TRBJ1-1; V: TRBV19; size: .; D: .; DNA: TGTGCCAGTAGTATAGTCCGGAACACTGAAGCTTTCTTT; CDR3: CASSIVRNTEAFF
J: TRBJ2-4; V: TRBV2; size: .; D: TRBD2; DNA: TGTGCCAGCAGTCTGACCCGGGGACTAGGGGGGAAGGAAAACATTCAGTACTTC; CDR3: CASSLTRGLGGKENIQYF
J: TRBJ2-3; V: TRBV30; size: .; D: .; DNA: TGTGCCTGGAGTGGGGCAGGGACAGATACGCAGTATTTT; CDR3: CAWSGAGTDTQYF
J: TRBJ2-1; V: TRBV3-1/TRBV3-2; size: .; D: .; DNA: TGTGCCAGCAGCCAATGGCGGGTGCCCACGGACAATGAGCAGTTCTTC; CDR3: CASSQWRVPTDNEQFF
J: TRBJ2-1; V: TRBV6-5; size: .; D: TRBD1; DNA: TGTGCCAGCAGGTCCGGGACAGGGATCTACAATGAGCAGTTCTTC; CDR3: CASRSGTGIYNEQFF
J: TRBJ2-2; V: TRBV30; size: .; D: .; DNA: TGTGCCTGGAGTGTACAAGGGGCCGGGGAGCTGTTTTTT; CDR3: CAWSVQGAGELFF
J: TRBJ1-5; V: TRBV6-1; size: once; D: TRBD1; DNA: TGTGCCAGCAGTGTTTGGGCGGACAGGGCTTCAGGACAGCCCCAGCATTTT; CDR3: CASSVWADRASGQPQHF
J: TRBJ2-5; V: TRBV19; size: .; D: .; DNA: TGTGCCAGTACCCCACGCGGAGCTAAAGAGACCCAGTACTTC; CDR3: CASTPRGAKETQYF
J: TRBJ1-5; V: TRBV6-1; size: .; D: TRBD1; DNA: TGTGCCAGCAGTGCCCCCCCCGGGACAGCTAGCAATCAGCCCCAGCATTTT; CDR3: CASSAPPGTASNQPQHF
J: TRBJ2-1; V: TRBV5-1; size: once; D: TRBD2; DNA: TGCGCCAGCAGCTCTCAACAGGGACTAGCGGGCCTTGGGGAGTTCTTC; CDR3: CASSSQQGLAGLGEFF
J: TRBJ2-7; V: TRBV19; size: .; D: .; DNA: TGTGCCAGTAGTATCTGGGGGCGCCTCCACGAGCAGTACTTC; CDR3: CASSIWGRLHEQYF
J: TRBJ1-3; V: TRBV6-1; size: .; D: TRBD1; DNA: TGTGCCAGCAGTGAAGCTAACAGGGGGCCTGCGGGCACCATATATTTT; CDR3: CASSEANRGPAGTIYF
J: TRBJ2-7; V: TRBV12-5; size: .; D: .; DNA: TGTGCTAGTGGTTTCGGGGTTTACGAGCAGTACTTC; CDR3: CASGFGVYEQYF
J: TRBJ2-7; V: TRBV12-5; size: .; D: TRBD1; DNA: TGTGCTAGTGGCTCCGGGACAGGGAGCTCCTACGAGCAGTACTTC; CDR3: CASGSGTGSSYEQYF
J: TRBJ2-6; V: TRBV6-5; size: .; D: TRBD1; DNA: TGTGCCAGCCTTGACAGGGCTGGGGCCAACGTCCTGACTTTC; CDR3: CASLDRAGANVLTF
J: TRBJ1-2; V: TRBV24-1; size: .; D: TRBD1; DNA: TGTGCCACCAGTCCCAGGGCCGGGACAGGGGTCCTCTATGGCTACACCTTC; CDR3: CATSPRAGTGVLYGYTF
J: TRBJ1-2; V: TRBV5-8; size: .; D: TRBD1; DNA: TGTGCCAGCAGTCTTGACAGGGACCGTGGCTACACCTTC; CDR3: CASSLDRDRGYTF
J: TRBJ1-2; V: TRBV19; size: .; D: .; DNA: TGTGCCAGTAGTCCCTCAGGGGATTTAGGCTACACCTTC; CDR3: CASSPSGDLGYTF
J: TRBJ2-2; V: TRBV12-5; size: .; D: .; DNA: TGTGCTAGTGGTTCCGGAGCGGGCCTTAACACCGGGGAGCTGTTTTTT; CDR3: CASGSGAGLNTGELFF
J: TRBJ1-1; V: TRBV7-8; size: .; D: .; DNA: TGTGCCAGCAGCTTCAGGATGAACACTGAAGCTTTCTTT; CDR3: CASSFRMNTEAFF
J: TRBJ2-1; V: TRBV12-2; size: .; D: .; DNA: TGTGCAAGTCGCGCGCGGGACCCATCGGATCTGCAAAGGTCCCCCTACAATGAGCAGTTCTTC; CDR3: CASRARDPSDLQRSPYNEQFF
J: TRBJ1-5; V: TRBV4-1; size: .; D: .; DNA: TGCGCCAGCAGCCAAGATGGTTCGGGGGATAGGGGCAATCAGCCCCAGCATTTT; CDR3: CASSQDGSGDRGNQPQHF
J: TRBJ2-1; V: TRBV9; size: .; D: TRBD2; DNA: TGTGCCAGCAGCCTCACTAGCGGGGGAAGGAATGAGCAGTTCTTC; CDR3: CASSLTSGGRNEQFF
J: TRBJ1-1; V: TRBV27; size: .; D: .; DNA: TGTGCCAGCAGTTTGGGGGCCCCAGGGACGCAGACTGAAGCTTTCTTT; CDR3: CASSLGAPGTQTEAFF
J: TRBJ2-2; V: TRBV9; size: .; D: .; DNA: TGTGCCAGCGGCATGGCGGGCACCGGGGAGCTGTTTTTT; CDR3: CASGMAGTGELFF
J: TRBJ1-2; V: TRBV4-1; size: .; D: .; DNA: TGCGCCAGCAGCCCTTTAGGGGGTAACTATGGCTACACCTTC; CDR3: CASSPLGGNYGYTF
J: TRBJ1-2; V: TRBV19; size: .; D: .; DNA: TGTGCCAGTAGCGGTTATGTAAGCTATGGCTACACCTTC; CDR3: CASSGYVSYGYTF
J: TRBJ1-2; V: TRBV18; size: .; D: .; DNA: TGTGCCAGCTCACAATGGACAGCTAACTATGGCTACACCTTC; CDR3: CASSQWTANYGYTF
J: TRBJ2-3; V: TRBV5-1; size: .; D: .; DNA: TGCGCCAGCAGCGCCTCGGGACTCTCACTCACAGATACGCAGTATTTT; CDR3: CASSASGLSLTDTQYF
J: TRBJ2-3; V: TRBV6-1; size: .; D: .; DNA: TGTGCCAGCAGTGAAATGAGTCGCTCTAACACAGATACGCAGTATTTT; CDR3: CASSEMSRSNTDTQYF
J: TRBJ2-2; V: TRBV27; size: once; D: TRBD2; DNA: TGTGCCAGCGGACCATTAAGGGGCGGGGGGGCCTTCGCCGGGGAGCTGTTTTTT; CDR3: CASGPLRGGGAFAGELFF
J: TRBJ1-6; V: TRBV30; size: .; D: TRBD1; DNA: TGTGCCTGGAGTGCGATTACAGGGGGCAGTTCACCCCTCCACTTT; CDR3: CAWSAITGGSSPLHF
J: TRBJ2-7; V: TRBV30; size: .; D: TRBD1; DNA: TGTGCCTCGGACAGGGGGCCCTACGAGCAGTACTTC; CDR3: CASDRGPYEQYF
J: TRBJ1-2; V: TRBV3-1/TRBV3-2; size: .; D: .; DNA: TGTGCCAGCAGCCAAGGGCCCCCCTATGGCTACACCTTC; CDR3: CASSQGPPYGYTF
J: TRBJ2-1; V: TRBV29-1; size: .; D: .; DNA: TGCAGCGTACAGTCCTACAATGAGCAGTTCTTC; CDR3: CSVQSYNEQFF
J: TRBJ2-3; V: TRBV7-9; size: once; D: TRBD2; DNA: TGTGCCAGCAGCTCCCTGACTAGCGGGGGGGTTGATACGCAGTATTTT; CDR3: CASSSLTSGGVDTQYF
J: TRBJ1-4; V: TRBV30; size: .; D: TRBD1; DNA: TGTGCCTGGAGTGCCATAACCGGGACAGGGGCGGAGGAAAAACTGTTTTTT; CDR3: CAWSAITGTGAEEKLFF
J: TRBJ1-3; V: TRBV19; size: .; D: TRBD1; DNA: TGTGCCAGTAGCCACCGGACAGGGAAGCGCGACACCATATATTTT; CDR3: CASSHRTGKRDTIYF
J: TRBJ2-2; V: TRBV28; size: .; D: .; DNA: TGTGCCAGCAGGCGCACCGGGGAGCTGTTTTTT; CDR3: CASRRTGELFF
J: TRBJ1-5; V: TRBV10-2; size: .; D: .; DNA: TGCGCCAGCAGTTCCCGGGAGGGCCAGCCCCAGCATTTT; CDR3: CASSSREGQPQHF
J: TRBJ2-2; V: TRBV10-3; size: few; D: TRBD1; DNA: TGTGCCATCAGGGGACAGGCCCCCGGGGAGCTGTTTTTT; CDR3: CAIRGQAPGELFF
J: TRBJ1-2; V: TRBV3-1/TRBV3-2; size: once; D: TRBD1; DNA: TGTGCCAGCAGCCCCACAGGGGGCTCCTATGGCTACACCTTC; CDR3: CASSPTGGSYGYTF
J: TRBJ2-1; V: TRBV19; size: .; D: .; DNA: TGTGCCAGTAGTATAGGCGGTGCCCCCTACAATGAGCAGTTCTTC; CDR3: CASSIGGAPYNEQFF
J: TRBJ1-5; V: TRBV5-1; size: .; D: .; DNA: TGCGCCAGCAGCGTGGACAGCCTCAATCAGCCCCAGCATTTT; CDR3: CASSVDSLNQPQHF
J: TRBJ2-3; V: TRBV5-1; size: .; D: .; DNA: TGCGCCAGCTCGCAAGGGAGGGGGGACACAGATACGCAGTATTTT; CDR3: CASSQGRGDTDTQYF
J: TRBJ1-3; V: TRBV6-5; size: .; D: .; DNA: TGTGCCAGCAGTAGGATGGGGGGTGCTGGAAACACCATATATTTT; CDR3: CASSRMGGAGNTIYF
J: TRBJ2-2; V: TRBV27; size: .; D: TRBD2; DNA: TGTGCCAGCAGTTTTCGGGCGGGGGGCCCCGGGGAGCTGTTTTTT; CDR3: CASSFRAGGPGELFF
J: TRBJ2-7; V: TRBV4-1; size: .; D: TRBD2; DNA: TGCGCCAGCAGCCCTGCCCATACCGGGGGGAAATACGAGCAGTACTTC; CDR3: CASSPAHTGGKYEQYF
J: TRBJ2-7; V: TRBV5-1; size: .; D: .; DNA: TGCGCCAGCAGCTTGGATGTGGGGCAGGCCTACGAGCAGTACTTC; CDR3: CASSLDVGQAYEQYF
J: TRBJ1-4; V: TRBV18; size: .; D: TRBD1; DNA: TGTGCCAGCTCACCACGCCAGGGGGCGGATGAAAAACTGTTTTTT; CDR3: CASSPRQGADEKLFF
J: TRBJ1-6; V: TRBV27; size: .; D: TRBD1; DNA: TGTGCCACCCGGGACAGGGGAGTTCTCGATTCACCCCTCCACTTT; CDR3: CATRDRGVLDSPLHF